This TCR beta chain emerged from a study of cytomegalovirus exposure and HLA in healthy donors. As for the study in general: A prior analysis found 117 million unique TCR beta sequences from 150 million to 200 million T cells. General observations from the study: Trimming of TCR beta V- and J-genes showed a link, identified in a later analysis, to a missense DCLRE1C variant. Among TCR sequences, most were rare, though some public TCRs appeared in many donors. Only CMV serostatus was available as immune exposure information.

This clone was seen a single time. Its specificity is not known. This PCR relied on a set of 60 Vbeta primers and 13 Jbeta primers. Assay: immunoSEQ multiplex PCR; the TCRdb copy retains only in-frame clones and omits some. This table has under 200,000 clones, around four fifths appearing once. V lost 0 bases and J lost 1, with 15 bases in between. The length of the CDR3 is 17 residues. From germline, CDR1 is WNHNN and CDR2 SYGVQD (reference sequence). The specimen was PBMCs. The TCR comes from a woman aged 45-60 years in good health and CMV-seronegative. The chain couples TRBV10-1 to TRBJ2-5; possibly TRBD2 for D (6 bases). DNA for the CDR3: TGCGCCAGCAGTGAGTCGATCGGGACTGCCCGCCAAGAGACCCAGTACTTC. It encodes CASSESIGTARQETQYF.